Reported below is one T cell receptor beta chain. The germline V gene encodes CDR1 SGDLS and CDR2 YYNGEE. CDR3 length equals 18 residues. Trimming cost V 0 bases and J 0 bases; bases outside gene matches: 9. Sequencing used immunoSEQ multiplex PCR; TCRdb keeps in-frame clones, though not all of them. The sample shows approximately 1.5 million clones, 98% of them seen only once. This sample was included in a study of shared clonotypes between healthy human individuals. The receptor's source is a man aged 25 to 40 in good health. This sequence joins TRBV9 and TRBJ2-1, with 7 positions matching TRBD2. Input material: naive CD4+ T cells sorted from blood. Subset meaning: CD45RA+ positively selected. CDR3 in DNA: TGTGCCAGCAGCGTAGCTGGCGGACTAGGAAGCTCCTACAATGAGCAGTTCTTC. Its translation is CASSVAGGLGSSYNEQFF.